The 15 T cell receptor beta chains given below trace back to one sample, sequenced in a study of T-cell memory formation after mild COVID-19. TCRdb ran MiXCR on the 5' RACE reads and lists one entry per CDR3 protein. The table lists a few hundred thousand distinct CDR3 sequences, approximately 15% of them singletons. Sequenced: PBMCs or a T cell subset sorted from them (not recorded which). The receptors shown here come from a man aged 18 to 30 who had mild COVID-19 (a few samples of this study predate the infection). Cell type and time point are not known.

The chain joins TRBV4-3 to TRBJ2-7, with D tentatively TRBD1 (6 bases). Germline V gene data show CDR1 as LGHNA and CDR2 as YSLEER. Trimming shortened V by 1 base and J by 4 bases, and 11 bases separated the two germline ends. The CDR3 extends over 14 amino acids. CDR3 DNA sequence: TGCGCCAGCAGCCAAGCCCCAGGGGATTACGAGCAGTACTTC. Protein product: CASSQAPGDYEQYF.

This clonotype came up a few times. DNA for the CDR3: TGTGCCAGCAGTCTGACTTGGGGACGAGGTGAGCAGTTCTTC. It is translated as CASSLTWGRGEQFF. This chain uses TRBV3-1 with TRBJ2-1; D might be TRBD1 or TRBD2, each matching 5 bases. Trimming pared 6 bases from V and 9 bases from J, leaving 18 bases between. The germline gives CDR1 LGHDT, CDR2 YNNKEL (reference sequence). The CDR3 consists of 14 residues.

The chain carries TRBV29-1 and TRBJ2-3; D gene unclear. Per the germline V gene, CDR1 is SQVTM and CDR2 is ANQGSEA. This CDR3 contains 13 residues. The germline V and J ends were trimmed by 6 bases and 2 bases, with 12 bases remaining between them. This CDR3 reads CSVTVTYTDTQYF. The CDR3 region has the DNA TGCAGCGTGACCGTGACCTACACAGATACGCAGTATTTT.

The genes are TRBV5-5 and TRBJ2-3; D ambiguous. The length of the CDR3 is 14 residues. CDR1 is SGHKS and CDR2 is YYEKEE in the germline V gene (reference sequence). V was shortened by 3 bases and J by 3 bases, with 11 bases between the two germline ends. In DNA, the CDR3 is TGTGCCAGCAGCTGGACGAGGTGGACAGATACGCAGTATTTT. Encoded protein: CASSWTRWTDTQYF.

Only a few counts were recorded for this clonotype. The V call is TRBV11-1, the J call TRBJ2-3, with unresolved D. The ends were cut back, 3 bases at V and 9 bases at J, with 10 bases in the middle. The CDR3 spans 12 residues. Looked up from germline, CDR1 is SGHAT and CDR2 is FQDESV (reference sequence). In nucleotides, the CDR3 is TGTGCCAGCAGCTTCGGTGTGGCAACGCAGTATTTT. It yields the protein CASSFGVATQYF.

Ten or more counts support this clonotype. This chain uses TRBV27 with TRBJ2-3; the match to TRBD1 covers 7 bases. Germline CDR1 MNHEY, CDR2 SMNVEV (reference sequence). Trimming at V came to 0 bases and at J to 4 bases, leaving 1 base not matched to a gene. This CDR3 region has 14 residues. Here the CDR3 reads CASSLSQGSDTQYF. The CDR3 nucleotides read TGTGCCAGCAGTTTATCACAGGGGTCAGATACGCAGTATTTT.

The V and J genes are TRBV7-9 and TRBJ1-6; possibly TRBD1 for D (5 bases). The CDR3 totals 14 residues. Trimming left V 8 bases short and J 0 bases short, with 8 bases between. Germline lookup yields CDR1 SEHNR and CDR2 FQNEAQ (reference sequence). CDR3 DNA sequence: TGTGCCAGCCAGGGAAGCTCCTATAATTCACCCCTCCACTTT. Translation gives CASQGSSYNSPLHF.

This clonotype has a count of ten or more. The chain employs TRBV4-1 and TRBJ1-2, with D perhaps TRBD1 (5 bases). V dropped 3 bases and J dropped 7 bases, with 24 bases sitting between them. The CDR3 loop spans 17 amino acids. Germline values: CDR1 MGHRA, CDR2 YSYEKL. The CDR3 here is CASSHPGRPGLRSGYTF. DNA for the CDR3: TGCGCCAGCAGCCACCCCGGGCGGCCGGGACTGAGATCTGGCTACACCTTC.

In this sample, this clonotype turned up many times. This rearrangement joins TRBV6-2 or TRBV6-3 to TRBJ1-5, with TRBD1 as a possible D gene (5 bases). This CDR3 contains 15 residues. Trimming cost V 6 bases and J 2 bases, with 14 bases left between them. The germline V gene encodes CDR1 MNHEY and CDR2 SVGEGT. This CDR3 reads CASSWDDGGNQPQHF. In nucleotides, the CDR3 is TGTGCCAGCAGCTGGGACGATGGGGGCAATCAGCCCCAGCATTTT.

This clonotype was counted a single time. V and J are TRBV6-1 and TRBJ2-3, with D hard to call. V lost 2 bases to trimming and J lost 1 base, with 10 bases between them. The CDR3 loop spans 15 amino acids. Germline lookup yields CDR1 MNHNS and CDR2 SASEGT. CDR3 sequence reads: CASSERAARTDTQYF. The DNA for the CDR3 is TGTGCCAGCAGTGAAAGGGCAGCCCGCACAGATACGCAGTATTTT.

This clonotype turned up a few times. The chain joins TRBV6-6 to TRBJ2-5; 8 nucleotides match TRBD1. V gave up 11 bases and J gave up 7 bases; unmatched junction bases: 15. Germline V lookup: CDR1 MNHNY, CDR2 SVGAGI (reference sequence). The CDR3 is 14 residues long. For the CDR3, the DNA is TGTGCCGTCCACAGGGGGAACGACGAGGGGACCCAGTACTTC. Its translation: CAVHRGNDEGTQYF.

The V call is TRBV5-1, the J call TRBJ2-3; no reliable D call. The CDR3 is 12 residues long. The germline gives CDR1 SGHRS, CDR2 YFSETQ. Trimming took off 4 bases at V and 5 bases at J, with 8 bases between the two ends. CDR3 nucleotide sequence: TGCGCCAGCAGCCAAGATAAAGATACGCAGTATTTT. Translation gives CASSQDKDTQYF.

The chain recombines TRBV20-1 with TRBJ2-5; tentatively, D is TRBD2 (6 bases). CDR1 and CDR2 from the germline V gene are DFQATT and SNEGSKA (reference sequence). V lost 0 bases and J 2 bases, leaving 10 bases between the germline ends. The CDR3 covers 14 residues. CDR3 loop: CSARDRDSQETQYF. The DNA of the CDR3 is TGCAGTGCTAGAGACCGGGACTCTCAAGAGACCCAGTACTTC.

This clonotype has a handful of counts. The chain has TRBV20-1 and TRBJ2-7; D not certain. The V end was cut by 1 base, the J end by 1 base, with 8 bases between. This CDR3 comprises 13 residues. CDR1 DFQATT and CDR2 SNEGSKA come from the germline V gene (reference sequence). The CDR3 here is CSARGASSYEQYF. The CDR3 bases are TGCAGTGCTAGAGGGGCCAGTTCCTACGAGCAGTACTTC.

Only a few counts were recorded for this clonotype. This chain uses TRBV11-2 with TRBJ2-5; D tentatively reads TRBD1 or TRBD2 (5 bases each). The CDR3 loop spans 15 amino acids. Trimming cost V 4 bases and J 7 bases, with 19 bases left between them. Germline lookup yields CDR1 SGHAT and CDR2 FQNNGV. DNA for the CDR3: TGTGCCAGCAGCTATTATGCGCTGACTGGGGGGACCCAGTACTTC. As protein: CASSYYALTGGTQYF.